The rows below give T cell receptor beta chains drawn from one sample of a study of blood T cell repertoires in COVID-19. Sequenced by immunoSEQ multiplex PCR; TCRdb stores in-frame clones only, minus some. The repertoire holds 50,000 to 55,000 clones, with 82% as singletons. Material: peripheral blood. The receptors shown here come from a man aged 80 or over with COVID-19, enrolled during active disease. Both conserved end residues are part of each CDR3. The D gene is left open where the match is weak. Only part of the rows carry a size: once, few, many, or a class if the clone is expanded.

d_gene	v_gene	j_gene	abundance	CDR3aa	CDR3nt
.	TRBV19	TRBJ1-5	.	CASSIQGLAQHF	TGTGCCAGTAGTATTCAGGGTCTAGCCCAGCATTTT
TRBD1	TRBV10-3	TRBJ2-7	.	CASQRDRGYEQYF	TGTGCCTCACAGAGGGACAGGGGTTACGAGCAGTACTTC
TRBD1	TRBV19	TRBJ1-5	.	CASSMRAGGNQPQHF	TGTGCCAGTAGTATGCGGGCAGGGGGTAATCAGCCCCAGCATTTT
.	TRBV5-1	TRBJ1-1	.	CASSLVANTEAFF	TGCGCCAGCAGCTTGGTAGCCAACACTGAAGCTTTCTTT
.	TRBV7-9	TRBJ1-1	.	CASSLVGPNTEAFF	TGTGCCAGCAGCTTAGTCGGTCCGAACACTGAAGCTTTCTTT
.	TRBV30	TRBJ1-5	once	CAWSGGKSNQPQHF	TGTGCCTGGAGTGGAGGGAAAAGCAATCAGCCCCAGCATTTT
.	TRBV10-3	TRBJ1-1	few	CAISWANTEAFF	TGTGCCATCAGTTGGGCGAACACTGAAGCTTTCTTT
.	TRBV3-1/TRBV3-2	TRBJ1-4	few	CASSQDGGRPNEKLFF	TGTGCCAGCAGCCAAGATGGGGGCAGACCTAATGAAAAACTGTTTTTT
.	TRBV30	TRBJ2-5	.	CAWSREWGLGETQYF	TGTGCCTGGAGTCGGGAATGGGGGCTGGGAGAGACCCAGTACTTC
TRBD1	TRBV4-1	TRBJ1-4	.	CASSNRDRGEKLFF	TGCGCCAGTTCTAACCGGGACAGGGGTGAAAAACTGTTTTTT
.	TRBV14	TRBJ1-1	.	CASSQVARSTEAFF	TGTGCCAGCAGCCAAGTGGCACGGAGCACTGAAGCTTTCTTT
.	TRBV4-3	TRBJ1-2	once	CASSQPGLYGYTF	TGCGCCAGCAGCCAACCGGGACTTTATGGCTACACCTTC
TRBD2	TRBV2	TRBJ2-5	.	CASSEQTSLETQYF	TGTGCCAGCAGTGAACAGACTAGCTTGGAGACCCAGTACTTC
TRBD1	TRBV7-3	TRBJ2-1	.	CASSLRFRRTGPSSSYNEQFF	TGTGCCAGCAGCTTAAGATTTAGGCGGACAGGACCCTCCTCTTCCTACAATGAGCAGTTCTTC
TRBD1	TRBV5-1	TRBJ1-2	.	CASSPGQGVYGYTF	TGCGCCAGCAGCCCGGGACAGGGTGTCTATGGCTACACCTTC
.	TRBV5-6	TRBJ2-7	.	CASTQSGEQYF	TGTGCCAGCACCCAGTCGGGCGAGCAGTACTTC
.	TRBV5-1	TRBJ2-5	.	CASSLGETQETQYF	TGCGCCAGCAGCTTGGGGGAGACACAAGAGACCCAGTACTTC
.	TRBV3-1/TRBV3-2	TRBJ2-7	.	CASNQQGSYEQYF	TGTGCCAGCAACCAACAGGGATCCTACGAGCAGTACTTC
TRBD1	TRBV19	TRBJ1-5	few	CASNSGQGLFIIQPQHF	TGTGCCAGTAATTCCGGACAGGGTTTATTTATTATCCAGCCCCAGCATTTT
.	TRBV28	TRBJ1-2	few	CASSSGSYGYTF	TGTGCCAGCAGTTCGGGGAGCTATGGCTACACCTTC
TRBD2	TRBV11-3	TRBJ2-1	.	CASSVGLVTSGNEQFF	TGTGCCAGCAGCGTCGGACTTGTGACTAGCGGTAATGAGCAGTTCTTC
.	TRBV11-2	TRBJ1-1	.	CASSLRRGGTEAFF	TGTGCCAGCAGCTTAAGAAGGGGGGGGACTGAAGCTTTCTTT
TRBD2	TRBV30	TRBJ2-1	.	CAWSGLTSGSYNEQFF	TGTGCCTGGAGTGGGTTGACTAGCGGCTCCTACAATGAGCAGTTCTTC
.	TRBV7-9	TRBJ1-2	.	CASSTMDTLNGYTF	TGTGCCAGCAGCACCATGGACACTTTGAATGGCTACACCTTC
TRBD1	TRBV13	TRBJ2-3	.	CASSLGQGATDTQYF	TGTGCCAGCAGCTTAGGACAGGGGGCCACAGATACGCAGTATTTT
TRBD1	TRBV6-5	TRBJ2-5	.	CASSNRGQETQYF	TGTGCCAGCAGTAACAGGGGGCAAGAGACCCAGTACTTC
TRBD2	TRBV9	TRBJ2-3	.	CASSVASGSLAGGADTQYF	TGTGCCAGCAGCGTAGCTTCGGGATCCCTAGCGGGGGGCGCAGATACGCAGTATTTT
TRBD1	TRBV7-3	TRBJ1-6	.	CASSRRPQGTGYNSPLHF	TGTGCCAGCAGTCGCCGCCCACAGGGGACGGGGTATAATTCACCCCTCCACTTT
TRBD1	TRBV12-3/TRBV12-4	TRBJ1-1	.	CASSKQGTEAFF	TGTGCCAGCTCCAAACAGGGGACTGAAGCTTTCTTT
TRBD1	TRBV5-8	TRBJ1-1	.	CASSLETGAMNTEAFF	TGTGCCAGCAGCCTGGAGACAGGGGCGATGAACACTGAAGCTTTCTTT
TRBD2	TRBV24-1	TRBJ2-3	once	CATSEQLAGVRPDTQYF	TGTGCCACCAGTGAGCAGCTAGCGGGAGTTCGGCCAGATACGCAGTATTTT
.	TRBV5-1	TRBJ1-4	.	CASSLGGADSTNEKLFF	TGCGCCAGCAGCTTGGGTGGTGCCGACTCAACTAATGAAAAACTGTTTTTT
TRBD1	TRBV19	TRBJ2-5	.	CASSIPGTAYQETQYF	TGTGCCAGTAGTATACCCGGGACAGCGTACCAAGAGACCCAGTACTTC
TRBD1	TRBV24-1	TRBJ2-5	.	CATSDSGTGGGETQYF	TGTGCCACCAGTGATTCCGGGACAGGGGGAGGAGAGACCCAGTACTTC
TRBD2	TRBV10-3	TRBJ2-1	.	CAISGTSGINEQFF	TGTGCCATCTCCGGGACTAGCGGGATTAATGAGCAGTTCTTC
TRBD1	TRBV5-4	TRBJ2-5	.	CASSSGTEKETQYF	TGTGCCAGCAGCTCAGGGACAGAGAAAGAGACCCAGTACTTC